This entry lists 26 T cell receptor beta chains sequenced from one sample in a study of T cell responses to AZD1222 COVID-19 vaccine. Profiled with immunoSEQ multiplex PCR; TCRdb holds only in-frame clones, not every one. The sample holds about 120,000 clones, around nine tenths seen once. Source: peripheral blood, taken on day 0 of AZD1222 vaccination. These receptors originate from an adult in good health.

V and J are TRBV6-6 and TRBJ2-7, with 8 bases lining up with TRBD1. Germline values: CDR1 MNHNY, CDR2 SVGAGI (reference sequence). With V trimmed by 5 bases and J by 1 base, 7 bases remained unmatched. The CDR3 length is 15 residues. The CDR3 is CASSARQGFSYEQYF. The CDR3 bases are TGTGCCAGCAGTGCGAGACAGGGGTTTTCCTACGAGCAGTACTTC.

The chain carries TRBV19 and TRBJ1-1; the D gene is possibly TRBD1 (5 bases). CDR1 and CDR2 from the germline V gene are LNHDA and SQIVND (reference sequence). The CDR3 runs to 13 residues. Trimming left V 3 bases short and J 6 bases short, with 11 bases between. The CDR3 region is CASSIAGEAEAFF. CDR3 DNA sequence: TGTGCCAGTAGTATCGCGGGGGAGGCTGAAGCTTTCTTT.

This clone was detected only a few times. V is TRBV19 and J is TRBJ1-1; TRBD1 matches at 7 bases. CDR1 is LNHDA and CDR2 is SQIVND in the germline V gene (reference sequence). The CDR3 extends over 14 amino acids. J gave up 3 bases and V 5 bases, and 6 bases lay outside the gene matches. The CDR3 reads CASSSPGQDTEAFF. CDR3 DNA sequence: TGTGCCAGTAGTTCTCCTGGACAGGACACTGAAGCTTTCTTT.

The chain uses TRBV4-3 and TRBJ2-1, with 12 bases identical to TRBD2. The J segment lost 6 bases and the V segment lost 0 bases, leaving 6 bases of the junction unmatched. CDR1 is LGHNA, CDR2 YSLEER, per germline. This CDR3 contains 17 residues. The CDR3 DNA reads as TGCGCCAGCAGCCAAGACTGGGGACTAGCGGGCTTCAATGAGCAGTTCTTC. It translates to CASSQDWGLAGFNEQFF.

This clone was seen only a few times. The gene calls are TRBV5-1 and TRBJ1-5; 9 bases map to TRBD1. The germline CDR1 and CDR2 sequences are SGHRS and YFSETQ. CDR3 length equals 15 residues. Germline trimming cut 4 bases from V and 7 bases from J; bases unmatched to any gene: 9. Here the CDR3 reads CASSKGQGIEQPQHF. For the CDR3, the DNA is TGCGCCAGCAGCAAGGGACAGGGAATTGAACAGCCCCAGCATTTT.

This chain links TRBV14 with TRBJ2-7; 8 nucleotides agree with TRBD1. This CDR3 has 15 amino acids. Losses at the gene ends were 0 bases for V and 4 bases for J; bases not matched to a gene: 5. Germline lookup yields CDR1 SGHDN and CDR2 FVKESK. CDR3 coding DNA: TGTGCCAGCAGCCAAGAGAACAGGGGGGCGTACGAGCAGTACTTC. Translating it yields CASSQENRGAYEQYF.

This clone was recorded once. The chain combines TRBV5-8 with TRBJ2-1; the D is unclear. Germline V gene sequence: CDR1 SGHTS, CDR2 YDEGEE. The CDR3 runs to 12 residues. V lost 2 bases and J 8 bases, leaving 8 bases between the germline ends. The CDR3 nucleotides read TGTGCCAGCAGCTTTCCCCGTCATGAGCAGTTCTTC. Translating it yields CASSFPRHEQFF.

This chain links TRBV3-1 (or the pseudogene TRBV3-2) with TRBJ1-2, with 10 bases fitting TRBD1. Per germline, CDR1 LGHDT and CDR2 YNNKEL (reference sequence). The V segment lost 6 bases and the J segment 2 bases; nucleotides outside the gene matches: 6. CDR3 size: 15 residues. CDR3 coding DNA: TGTGCCAGCAGTCCGAGGGGACAGGGGAACTATGGCTACACCTTC. Translating it yields CASSPRGQGNYGYTF.

CDR3: CASSQVTDRDYGYTF. The CDR3, as DNA: TGCGCCAGCAGCCAAGTCACCGACAGGGACTATGGCTACACCTTC. The chain joins TRBV4-3 to TRBJ1-2; 7 bases are a match to TRBD1. Germline values: CDR1 LGHNA, CDR2 YSLEER. With 1 base clipped from V and 3 bases from J, the junction kept 5 bases outside the gene matches. This CDR3 is built from 15 residues.

This clone was seen once. The J gene is TRBJ1-5, the V gene TRBV7-6; D is possibly TRBD1 (6 bases). The CDR3 is made up of 14 amino acids. Trimming left V 5 bases short and J 1 base short, with 9 bases between. The V gene's germline CDR1 is SGHVS and CDR2 FNYEAQ. CDR3 sequence (DNA): TGTGCCAGCAGCCTCCAGGGGAGCAATCAGCCCCAGCATTTT. Translation: CASSLQGSNQPQHF. Filled out from reference TRBV7-6 and TRBJ1-5, the complete variable domain reads GAGVSQSPRYKVTKRGQDVALRCDPISGHVSLYWYRQALGQGPEFLTYFNYEAQQDKSGLPNDRFSAERPEGSISTLTIQRTEQRDSAMYRCASSLQGSNQPQHFGDGTRLSIL.

This chain uses TRBV9 with TRBJ1-2; D uncertain. The CDR3 runs 13 residues. Germline CDR1 is SGDLS and CDR2 is YYNGEE. V dropped 4 bases and J dropped 8 bases, with 15 bases sitting between them. CDR3 bases: TGTGCCAGCAGCCCGCCCAGAGACGGAGGCTACACCTTC. Translation: CASSPPRDGGYTF. The complete variable domain, with remaining parts taken from reference TRBV9 and TRBJ1-2, reads DSGVTQTPKHLITATGQRVTLRCSPRSGDLSVYWYQQSLDQGLQFLIQYYNGEERAKGNILERFSAQQFPDLHSELNLSSLELGDSALYFCASSPPRDGGYTFGSGTRLTVV.

The J gene is TRBJ1-4, the V gene TRBV29-1; D is unclear. V lost 5 bases and J 4 bases, leaving 11 bases between the germline ends. Germline CDR1 SQVTM, CDR2 ANQGSEA. The CDR3 totals 13 residues. In DNA, the CDR3 is TGCAGCGTTCGGACCGGGAGTAATGAAAAACTGTTTTTT. Its translation is CSVRTGSNEKLFF.

The DNA for the CDR3 is TGTGCCTGGAGTGAACAGGGAGGGGTCACTGAAGCTTTCTTT. It encodes CAWSEQGGVTEAFF. The chain couples TRBV30 to TRBJ1-1, with a possible D match to TRBD1 (6 bases). The CDR3 loop spans 14 amino acids. Germline V CDR1 and CDR2: GTSNPN, SVGIG (reference sequence). Trimming left V 1 base short and J 4 bases short, with 13 bases between.

In nucleotides, the CDR3 is TGTGCCAGCAGCTTGTCGGGCTCTAGCTATGGCTACACCTTC. Its protein is CASSLSGSSYGYTF. The rearrangement uses TRBV5-4 and TRBJ1-2; no clear D. V was cut by 1 base and J by 4 bases, with 11 bases left in between. The CDR3 length is 14 residues. The germline gives CDR1 SGHNT, CDR2 YYREEE (reference sequence).

The chain is built from TRBV5-8 and TRBJ1-5, with no clear D. The CDR3 is 11 residues long. CDR1 and CDR2 (germline): SGHTS, YDEGEE. V was clipped by 4 bases and J by 6 bases, with 5 bases between them. In nucleotides, the CDR3 is TGTGCCAGCAGCCGAACTCAGCCCCAGCATTTT. Its protein is CASSRTQPQHF.

This rearrangement joins TRBV7-9 to TRBJ1-5; D remains unclear. Trimming removed 4 bases at V and 6 bases at J, with 7 bases between. CDR1 and CDR2 from the germline V gene are SEHNR and FQNEAQ (reference sequence). The CDR3 loop spans 12 amino acids. CDR3 region: CASSSSGQPQHF. The CDR3 DNA sequence: TGTGCCAGCAGCTCCTCAGGTCAGCCCCAGCATTTT. The full variable domain, in which reference TRBV7-9 and TRBJ1-5 provide the parts outside the CDR3, is DTGVSQNPRHKITKRGQNVTFRCDPISEHNRLYWYRQTLGQGPEFLTYFQNEAQLEKSRLLSDRFSAERPKGSFSTLEIQRTEQGDSAMYLCASSSSGQPQHFGDGTRLSIL.

The J gene is TRBJ1-2, the V gene TRBV15; D is perhaps TRBD1 (6 bases). The CDR3 extends over 15 amino acids. V lost 0 bases, J lost 4 bases, and 12 bases lay in between. Germline V gene data show CDR1 as LNHNV and CDR2 as YYDKDF (reference sequence). The CDR3 DNA follows: TGTGCCACCAGCAGAGATCGGGGGCAGTTCTATGGCTACACCTTC. This codes for CATSRDRGQFYGYTF. The full variable domain, with the rest looked up from reference TRBV15 and TRBJ1-2, is DAMVIQNPRYQVTQFGKPVTLSCSQTLNHNVMYWYQQKSSQAPKLLFHYYDKDFNNEADTPDNFQSRRPNTSFCFLDIRSPGLGDTAMYLCATSRDRGQFYGYTFGSGTRLTVV.

The CDR3 here is CSSREGYGYTF. For the CDR3, the DNA is TGCAGCTCCAGGGAGGGCTATGGCTACACCTTC. This sequence joins TRBV20-1 and TRBJ1-2, with D possibly TRBD1 on 5 matching bases. This CDR3 spans 11 amino acids. CDR1 is DFQATT and CDR2 is SNEGSKA in the germline V gene (reference sequence).

Regarding this clone: The junction shows a germline mismatch at one end, possibly a read error. The rearrangement joins TRBV11-1 to TRBJ1-3, with 7 bases identical to TRBD1. Germline-derived CDR1 and CDR2 are SGHAT and FQDESV (reference sequence). The CDR3 covers 16 residues. This CDR3 is CASSLDPGQTGDTIYF. The CDR3 nucleotides read TGTGCCAGCAGCTTAGATCCGGGACAGACTGGAGACACCATATATTTT.

This sequence joins TRBV7-2 and TRBJ1-2; a weak D match, TRBD1 (6 bases). Germline assignment: CDR1 SGHTA and CDR2 FQGNSA. Trimming took 2 bases from V and 2 from J, leaving 9 bases between them. There are 14 residues in the CDR3. The CDR3 sequence: CASSLNQGNYGYTF. The CDR3, as DNA: TGTGCCAGCAGCTTAAACCAGGGGAACTATGGCTACACCTTC.

The chain recombines TRBV5-4 with TRBJ1-4, with 8 bases matching TRBD1. J lost 7 bases, V lost 4 bases, and 18 bases had no gene match. Germline V CDR1 and CDR2: SGHNT, YYREEE (reference sequence). The CDR3 has 18 amino acids. The CDR3 region is CASSPAGQVLLGGEKLFF. The CDR3 nucleotides read TGTGCCAGCAGCCCTGCGGGACAGGTCCTCTTAGGGGGTGAAAAACTGTTTTTT.

The CDR3 reads CASRRSSDNQPQHF. DNA for the CDR3: TGTGCCAGCCGTAGATCTTCAGACAATCAGCCCCAGCATTTT. The rearrangement joins TRBV2 to TRBJ1-5, with D uncertain. This CDR3 region has 14 residues. Germline loops: CDR1 SNHLY, CDR2 FYNNEI. V lost 8 bases and J 3 bases, leaving 14 bases between the germline ends.

The chain is built from TRBV3-1 (or the pseudogene TRBV3-2) and TRBJ1-3, with TRBD1 identical over 7 bases. This CDR3 spans 16 amino acids. Per germline, CDR1 LGHDT and CDR2 YNNKEL (reference sequence). The trim removed 4 bases at V and 0 bases at J, leaving 6 bases unmatched. In DNA, the CDR3 is TGTGCCAGCAGCCCCTGGACAGGTGCCTCTGGAAACACCATATATTTT. Translation: CASSPWTGASGNTIYF.

The chain employs TRBV5-4 and TRBJ1-1, with D uncertain. V gave up 2 bases and J gave up 9 bases, with 17 bases separating them. Germline V lookup: CDR1 SGHNT, CDR2 YYREEE (reference sequence). CDR3 length: 14 residues. The CDR3 is CASSLMAPPRQAFF. The CDR3 nucleotides read TGTGCCAGCAGCTTAATGGCCCCGCCCAGGCAAGCTTTCTTT.

This clone occurred once. The J gene is TRBJ1-1, the V gene TRBV6-5, with D possibly matching TRBD1 (5 bases). This CDR3 spans 16 amino acids. Trimming shortened V by 2 bases and J by 4 bases, and 17 bases separated the two germline ends. CDR1 MNHEY and CDR2 SVGAGI come from the germline V gene. The CDR3 DNA reads TGTGCCAGCAGTTACCCGAGGGGCACCCCGAGCACTGAAGCTTTCTTT. This gives the protein CASSYPRGTPSTEAFF.

This rearrangement joins TRBV4-2 to TRBJ2-2, with D uncertain. The CDR3 consists of 16 residues. The V gene lost 1 base and the J gene lost 0 bases, with 9 bases spanning the gap. Germline CDR1 and CDR2: LGHNA and YNFKEQ. The CDR3 DNA reads TGTGCCAGCAGCCAAGTCAATCTAGCGAACACCGGGGAGCTGTTTTTT. Translating gives CASSQVNLANTGELFF.